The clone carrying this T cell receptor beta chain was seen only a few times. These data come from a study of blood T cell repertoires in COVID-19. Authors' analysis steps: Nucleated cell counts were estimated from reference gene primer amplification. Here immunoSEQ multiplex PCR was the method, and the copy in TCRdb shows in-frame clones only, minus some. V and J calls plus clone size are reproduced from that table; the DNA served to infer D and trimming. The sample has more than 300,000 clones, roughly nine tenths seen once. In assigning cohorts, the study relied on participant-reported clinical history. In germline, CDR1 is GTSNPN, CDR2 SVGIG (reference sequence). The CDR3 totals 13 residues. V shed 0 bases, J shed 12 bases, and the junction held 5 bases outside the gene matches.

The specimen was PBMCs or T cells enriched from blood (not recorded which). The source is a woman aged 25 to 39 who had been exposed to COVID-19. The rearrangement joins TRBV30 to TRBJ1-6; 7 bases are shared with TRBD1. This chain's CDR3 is CAWSVGGVGPLHF. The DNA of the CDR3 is TGTGCCTGGAGTGTAGGGGGCGTGGGACCCCTCCACTTT.